This TCR beta chain was sequenced in a study of blood T cells in healthy people across ages. For the study at large: Template switching recovered approximately one barcoded beta molecule for every two T cells. Notes on the study in general: Investigators treated diversity estimates from one million T cells as underestimates.

The germline V gene encodes CDR1 MDHEN and CDR2 SYDVKM. CDR3 size: 18 residues. Together with a sample-barcoded 5' primer, a J-beta primer mix was included in a second PCR lasting roughly 7 to 11 cycles. TCRdb reanalysed the 5' RACE reads using MiXCR and keeps one entry per CDR3 protein. The sample holds 710,000 or so distinct CDR3 sequences, approximately 29% seen once. In its sample, this clonotype was seen once. The antigen remains unidentified. Per-sample PBMC isolation yielded at least 6.5 million cells. The chain recombines TRBV28 with TRBJ2-5, with 12 bases identical to TRBD2. The J call may be faulty, since TRBJ2-7 better matches the DNA end. Sequenced: blood. The source is a woman aged 80 or older in good health. Here the CDR3 DNA reads TGTGCCAGCAGTTCGAATCTAGCGGGAGGGCCAGGTACCTACGAGCAGTACTTC. Translated: CASSSNLAGGPGTYEQYF.